The sequence of this T cell receptor beta chain was determined in a study of cytomegalovirus exposure and HLA in healthy donors. The CDR3 runs 13 residues. V was clipped by 8 bases and J by 4 bases; unmatched bases: 5. Looked up from germline, CDR1 is MGHDK and CDR2 is SYGVNS. The PCR used 60 Vbeta and 13 Jbeta primers. The assay was immunoSEQ multiplex PCR, and TCRdb's table has in-frame clones only and misses some. The table shows 250,000 to 300,000 clones, with around nine tenths occurring only once. Sequencing was carried out using PBMCs. The chain couples TRBV25-1 to TRBJ2-3, with TRBD1 matching over 8 bases. This sequence was found in a girl aged 2-15 years in good health and CMV-seronegative. The CDR3 loop is CASGETGADTQYF. DNA for the CDR3: TGTGCCAGCGGGGAGACAGGGGCAGATACGCAGTATTTT. The variable domain in full, with the rest retrieved from reference TRBV25-1 and TRBJ2-3, is EADIYQTPRYLVIGTGKKITLECSQTMGHDKMYWYQQDPGMELHLIHYSYGVNSTEKGDLSSESTVSRIRTEHFPLTLESARPSHTSQYLCASGETGADTQYFGPGTRLTVL.